This T cell receptor beta chain was observed in a study of blood T cells in healthy people across ages (dated by TCRdb to about 2015). Notes on the research overall: In model experiments, template switching captured about one uniquely barcoded TCR beta cDNA molecule for every two T cells. To avoid experimental bias, donors of different ages were spread randomly across the sequencing lanes. Using deep sequencing normalized with unique cDNA molecular identifiers, the study measured how TCR beta repertoire diversity changes with age. Using the same blood draw, the study looked at two additional independent replicas of 1 million unique cDNA reads for two donors, one aged 18 to 29 and the other aged 80 or older. The donors were split into four age groups: young (average 16 years), middle-aged (roughly 42), aged (roughly 60) and long-lived (over 75).

Libraries were constructed by 5' RACE. Data came from an Illumina HiSeq 2500. The second PCR ran for roughly 7 to 12 cycles and used a J-beta primer mix along with a sample-barcoded 5' primer. A template-switch 5' adaptor carrying 12 random nucleotides introduced a unique molecular identifier onto each TCR beta cDNA molecule. Each sample yielded at least 2.5 million CDR3-containing paired-end reads. First-strand cDNA was synthesized from all RNA with the Mint cDNA synthesis kit, primed by a TRBC-specific oligonucleotide. Following uracil-DNA glycosylase treatment, all cDNA underwent a first 18-cycle PCR with the universal primers M1SS and BC2_uni_R. In the original analysis: For normalization, 1 million high-quality reads, each with a distinct molecular identifier, were randomly selected from each sample. Reads sharing molecular identifiers were discarded rather than binned into consensus sequences. CDR3 identification, clonotype clustering and error correction used MiTCR with a Q25 quality threshold and the strictest error-elimination algorithm. A nonparametric unseen species model with Euler transformation was used to estimate a lower bound on total TCR beta diversity. TCRdb took the public reads, trimmed them with fastp at Q25, ran MiXCR for clone calling and kept in-frame beta chains. For every CDR3 protein sequence, its rows merge into one entry that carries the most common genes and DNA. The V and J calls and clone size come from TCRdb's table, not from the authors' own analysis. The sample table holds approximately 880,000 distinct CDR3 sequences, of which about 48% were seen once. The ten largest clones add up to around an eighth of the sample.

As concerns this clonotype: It lacks a known antigen. No base-level quality is on record; no much larger clone is a single base apart.

The paper's findings and limits, for the study overall: Estimates of total diversity based on one million sequenced T cells were considered lower bounds and underestimates. The long-lived group showed more naive CD4+ T cells, fewer expanded clones and increased TCR diversity than the aged group, suggesting age selection. Observed TCR beta diversity per million T cells fell roughly linearly with age, and a significant reduction was already apparent by age approximately 41. Observed TCR beta diversity correlated strongly with the percentage of naive T cells measured by flow cytometry. Because the CMV infection status of the donors was unknown, age-related changes in expanded clonotypes may potentially have been confounded. Conclusive comparison of naive and antigen-experienced compartments was prevented by the profiling of bulk unsorted PBMCs.

The donors were 40 or so Caucasian individuals from Russia, aged roughly 6 to 100 years, who were systemically healthy. About 10 milliliters of peripheral blood were collected from each donor into EDTA-treated Vacutainer tubes. PBMCs were isolated by Ficoll-Paque density-gradient centrifugation, with at least 7 million obtained per sample. Total RNA was extracted from PBMCs with Trizol reagent, with at least 5 micrograms obtained per sample. For every donor, an aliquot of PBMCs went through flow cytometry to measure the percentages of naive CD45RAhigh/CD27high T cells. CDR1 and CDR2 are drawn from the germline V gene: MDHEN, SYDVKM. The V and J ends are trimmed by 0 bases and 0 bases, leaving 9 bases between them. The CDR3 spans 15 residues, from the cysteine through the phenylalanine. The CDR3 DNA has 45 bases and is translated from base 1.

Here the chain combines TRBV28 and TRBJ2-7; the D segment cannot be called with confidence. This receptor was taken from a man younger than 40 in good health. Sequencing used blood. The DNA sequence follows: TGTGCCAGCAGTTTATGGAACAGCCGCTCCTACGAGCAGTACTTC. It codes for CASSLWNSRSYEQYF.